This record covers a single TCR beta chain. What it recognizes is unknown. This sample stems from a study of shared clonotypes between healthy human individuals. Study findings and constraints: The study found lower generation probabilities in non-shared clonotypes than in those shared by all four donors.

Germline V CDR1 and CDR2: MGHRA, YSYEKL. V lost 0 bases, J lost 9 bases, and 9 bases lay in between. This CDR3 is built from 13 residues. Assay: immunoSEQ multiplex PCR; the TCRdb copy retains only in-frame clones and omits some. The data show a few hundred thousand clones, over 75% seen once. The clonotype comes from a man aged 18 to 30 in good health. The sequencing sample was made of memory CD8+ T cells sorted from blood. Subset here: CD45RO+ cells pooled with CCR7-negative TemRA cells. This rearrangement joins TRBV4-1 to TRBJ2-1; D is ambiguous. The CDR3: CASSQDESPEQFF. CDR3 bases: TGCGCCAGCAGCCAAGATGAGTCACCTGAGCAGTTCTTC.